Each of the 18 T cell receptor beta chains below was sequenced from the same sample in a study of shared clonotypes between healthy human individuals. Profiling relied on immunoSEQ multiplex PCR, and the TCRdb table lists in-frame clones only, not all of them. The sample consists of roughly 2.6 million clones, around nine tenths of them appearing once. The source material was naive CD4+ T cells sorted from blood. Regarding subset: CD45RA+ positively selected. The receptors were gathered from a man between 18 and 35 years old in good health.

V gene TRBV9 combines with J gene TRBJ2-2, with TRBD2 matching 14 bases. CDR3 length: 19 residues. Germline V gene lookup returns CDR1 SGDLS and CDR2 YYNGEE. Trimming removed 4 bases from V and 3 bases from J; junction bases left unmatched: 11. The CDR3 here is CASSTSVTSGGAHTGELFF. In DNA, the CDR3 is TGTGCCAGCAGCACTTCTGTGACTAGCGGGGGGGCTCACACCGGGGAGCTGTTTTTT.

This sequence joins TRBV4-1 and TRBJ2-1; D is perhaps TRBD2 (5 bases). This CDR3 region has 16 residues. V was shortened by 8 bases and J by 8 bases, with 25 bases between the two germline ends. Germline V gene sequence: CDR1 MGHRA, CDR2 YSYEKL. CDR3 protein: CASGFTSGLAIDEQFF. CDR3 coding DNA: TGCGCCAGCGGCTTTACCTCTGGGCTAGCTATCGATGAGCAGTTCTTC.

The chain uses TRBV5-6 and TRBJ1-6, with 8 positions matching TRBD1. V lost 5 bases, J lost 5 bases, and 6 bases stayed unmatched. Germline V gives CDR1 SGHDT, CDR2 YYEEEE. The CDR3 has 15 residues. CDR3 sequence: CASRPTGVHNSPLHF. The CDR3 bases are TGTGCCAGCAGACCGACAGGGGTTCATAATTCACCCCTCCACTTT.

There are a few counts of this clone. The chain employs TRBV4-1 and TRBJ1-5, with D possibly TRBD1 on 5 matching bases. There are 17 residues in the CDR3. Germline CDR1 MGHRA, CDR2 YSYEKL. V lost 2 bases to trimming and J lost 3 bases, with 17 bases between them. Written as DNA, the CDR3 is TGCGCCAGCAGCCAATCTATTGCGGGGGTCCCCAATCAGCCCCAGCATTTT. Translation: CASSQSIAGVPNQPQHF.

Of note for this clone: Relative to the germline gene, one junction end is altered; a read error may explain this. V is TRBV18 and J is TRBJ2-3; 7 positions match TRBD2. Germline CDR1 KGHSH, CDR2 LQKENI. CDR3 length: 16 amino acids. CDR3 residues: CASSPLSSGRTDTQYF. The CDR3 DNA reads TGTGCCAGCTCCCCACTCTCTAGCGGACGCACAGATACGCAGTATTTT.

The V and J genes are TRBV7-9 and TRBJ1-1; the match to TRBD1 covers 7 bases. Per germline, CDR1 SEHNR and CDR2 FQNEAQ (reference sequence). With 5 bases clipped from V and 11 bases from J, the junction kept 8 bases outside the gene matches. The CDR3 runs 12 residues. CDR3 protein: CASSEDRAWAFF. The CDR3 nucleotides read TGTGCCAGCAGCGAAGACAGGGCTTGGGCTTTCTTT.

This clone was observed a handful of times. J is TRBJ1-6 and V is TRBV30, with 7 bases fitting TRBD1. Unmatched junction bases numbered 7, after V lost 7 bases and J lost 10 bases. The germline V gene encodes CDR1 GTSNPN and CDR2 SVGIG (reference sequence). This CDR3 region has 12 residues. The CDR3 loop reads CASDRVGSPLHF. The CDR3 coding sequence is TGTGCCTCAGACAGGGTAGGGTCACCCCTCCACTTT.

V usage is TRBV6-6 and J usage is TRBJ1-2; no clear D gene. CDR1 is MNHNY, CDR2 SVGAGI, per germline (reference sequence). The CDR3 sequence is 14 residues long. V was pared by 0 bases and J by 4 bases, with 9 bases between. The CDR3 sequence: CASSYSRLSYGYTF. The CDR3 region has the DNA TGTGCCAGCAGTTACTCGAGGTTAAGCTATGGCTACACCTTC.

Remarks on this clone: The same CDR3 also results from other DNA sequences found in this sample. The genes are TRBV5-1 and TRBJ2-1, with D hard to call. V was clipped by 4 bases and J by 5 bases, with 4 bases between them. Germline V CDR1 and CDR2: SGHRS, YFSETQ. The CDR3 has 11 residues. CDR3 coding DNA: TGCGCCAGCAGCCCGAACAATGAGCAGTTCTTC. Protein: CASSPNNEQFF. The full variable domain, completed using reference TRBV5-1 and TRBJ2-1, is KAGVTQTPRYLIKTRGQQVTLSCSPISGHRSVSWYQQTPGQGLQFLFEYFSETQRNKGNFPGRFSGRQFSNSRSEMNVSTLELGDSALYLCASSPNNEQFFGPGTRLTVL.

The CDR3 is CASRGTVLTLHF. CDR3 nucleotides: TGTGCCAGCAGAGGGACCGTCTTAACCCTCCACTTT. The chain has TRBV2 and TRBJ1-6; D is perhaps TRBD1 (5 bases). CDR1 is SNHLY, CDR2 FYNNEI, per germline. V was shortened by 6 bases and J by 14 bases, with 14 bases between the two germline ends. CDR3 length: 12 residues.

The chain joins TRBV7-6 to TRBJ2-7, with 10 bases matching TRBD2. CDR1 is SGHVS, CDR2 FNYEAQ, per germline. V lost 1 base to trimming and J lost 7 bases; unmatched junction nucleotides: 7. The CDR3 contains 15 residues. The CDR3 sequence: CASSLGTSGPSEQYF. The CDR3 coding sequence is TGTGCCAGCAGCTTAGGGACTAGCGGTCCCTCGGAGCAGTACTTC.

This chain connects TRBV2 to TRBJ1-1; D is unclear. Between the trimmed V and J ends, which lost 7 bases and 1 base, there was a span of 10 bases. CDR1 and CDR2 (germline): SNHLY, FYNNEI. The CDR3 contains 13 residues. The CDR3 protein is CASTVDGNTEAFF. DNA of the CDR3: TGTGCCAGCACCGTAGACGGGAACACTGAAGCTTTCTTT.

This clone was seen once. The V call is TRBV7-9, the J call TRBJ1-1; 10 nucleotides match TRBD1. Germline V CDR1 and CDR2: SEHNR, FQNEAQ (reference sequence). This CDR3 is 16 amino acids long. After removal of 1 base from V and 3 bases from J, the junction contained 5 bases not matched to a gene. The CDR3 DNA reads TGTGCCAGCAGCTTAGTAGGGACAGGGGCATACACTGAAGCTTTCTTT. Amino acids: CASSLVGTGAYTEAFF. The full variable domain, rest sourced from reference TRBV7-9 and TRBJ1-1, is DTGVSQNPRHKITKRGQNVTFRCDPISEHNRLYWYRQTLGQGPEFLTYFQNEAQLEKSRLLSDRFSAERPKGSFSTLEIQRTEQGDSAMYLCASSLVGTGAYTEAFFGQGTRLTVV.

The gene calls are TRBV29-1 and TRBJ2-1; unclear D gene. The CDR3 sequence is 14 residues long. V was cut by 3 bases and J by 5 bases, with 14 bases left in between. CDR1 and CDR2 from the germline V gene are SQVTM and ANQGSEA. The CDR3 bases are TGCAGCGTTGACTTAGCAGGAGTTAACAATGAGCAGTTCTTC. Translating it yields CSVDLAGVNNEQFF.

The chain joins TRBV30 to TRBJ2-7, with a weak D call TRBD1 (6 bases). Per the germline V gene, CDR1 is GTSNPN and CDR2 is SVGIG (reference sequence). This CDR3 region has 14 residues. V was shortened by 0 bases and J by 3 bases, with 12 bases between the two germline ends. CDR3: CAWSVPGVIYEQYF. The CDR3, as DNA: TGTGCCTGGAGTGTACCAGGGGTGATCTACGAGCAGTACTTC.

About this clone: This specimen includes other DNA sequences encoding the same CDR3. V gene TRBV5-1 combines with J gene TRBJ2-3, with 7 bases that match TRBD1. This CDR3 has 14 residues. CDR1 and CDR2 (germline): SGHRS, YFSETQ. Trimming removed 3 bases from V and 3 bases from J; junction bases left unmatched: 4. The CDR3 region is CASSSGTVTDTQYF. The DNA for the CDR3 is TGCGCCAGCAGCTCCGGGACAGTTACAGATACGCAGTATTTT.

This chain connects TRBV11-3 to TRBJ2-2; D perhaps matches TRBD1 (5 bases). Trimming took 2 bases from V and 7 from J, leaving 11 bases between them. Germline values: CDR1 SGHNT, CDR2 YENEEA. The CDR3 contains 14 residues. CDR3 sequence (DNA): TGTGCCAGCAGCTTACAGGGTGGGGACGGGGAGCTGTTTTTT. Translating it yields CASSLQGGDGELFF. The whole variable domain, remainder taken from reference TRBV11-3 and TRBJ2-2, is EAGVVQSPRYKIIEKKQPVAFWCNPISGHNTLYWYLQNLGQGPELLIRYENEEAVDDSQLPKDRFSAERLKGVDSTLKIQPAELGDSAVYLCASSLQGGDGELFFGEGSRLTVL.

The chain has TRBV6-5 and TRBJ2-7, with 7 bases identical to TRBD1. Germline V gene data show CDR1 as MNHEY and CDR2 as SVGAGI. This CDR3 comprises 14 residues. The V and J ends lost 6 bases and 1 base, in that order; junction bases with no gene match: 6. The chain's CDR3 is CASSRGIGSYEQYF. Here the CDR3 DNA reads TGTGCCAGCAGCAGGGGGATCGGGTCCTACGAGCAGTACTTC.